This T cell receptor (beta chain) is drawn from a study of blood T cell repertoires in COVID-19 (dated by TCRdb to the early 2020s). The study in broad terms: Samples covering the acute and convalescent phases of COVID-19 were provided by collaborators in the United States, Italy and Spain. The samples were drawn from two sources: the first 160 participants of the ongoing ImmuneRACE study, and 1,000 to 1,500 subjects contributed by 6 global collaborators. Where available, HLA class I and class II types were taken from metadata supplied by the sample provider and were not determined by assay-based typing. The repertoires were made available in a free public database intended to serve as a resource for research on the immune response to SARS-CoV-2. Sample metadata almost always included a de-identified subject ID, COVID-19 status, age in years and sex. Deeply sampled blood TCRbeta repertoires from subjects exposed to, actively infected with, or recovered from COVID-19 were included in the dataset. The material from the prospective study consisted of cDNA or gDNA derived from T cells, B-cell-depleted T cells, or PBMCs.

Concerning this clone: This clone's antigen is unknown. Within one base of it there is no much larger clone, and no base qualities were kept.

From the cysteine through the phenylalanine, the CDR3 covers 13 amino acids. Kept here is only the CDR3 DNA, which spans 39 bases and is read in frame from base 1. Looking up the germline V gene (reference sequence) yields CDR1 LGHDT and CDR2 YNNKEL. V is reduced by 3 bases and J by 2 bases, leaving a spacing of 8 bases between them. TCRbeta CDR3 regions were amplified from genomic DNA by means of the immunoSEQ Assay, a bias-controlled multiplex PCR. Processing in the source paper ran as follows. The number of nucleated cells in each sample was estimated by amplification of reference gene primers within the assay. To quantify the absolute abundance of each unique TCRbeta CDR3 rearrangement, sequence reads were collapsed and filtered. Productive Simpson clonality was computed per sample as the square root of Simpson's diversity index over productive rearrangements. TCRdb re-hosts the immuneACCESS table, in-frame sequences only. Its copies lack some clones; in the studies checked, an unresolved V gene accounts for under half of them, and the cause for the rest is not known. V and J calls and clone size come straight from that table; D and trimming were deduced from the DNA. Present in this sample are under 150,000 clones, roughly nine tenths of which were seen just once. The ten top clones hold 4% to 5% of the sample.

In Seattle, one collaborating source enrolled patients while the infection was active and tracked those patients longitudinally over the course of disease. The collaborating institutions used their own protocols to collect whole blood in K2EDTA tubes. For TCRbeta analysis, collaborators shipped samples as frozen whole blood, isolated PBMCs, or DNA extracted from either of those sample types. General study outcomes and caveats: The amount of clinical and demographic metadata varied by source and participant and was provided uncurated.

Material: peripheral blood. This TCR was recovered from a man between 60 and 75 years old with COVID-19, enrolled during active disease. The V and J genes are TRBV3-1 (or the pseudogene TRBV3-2) and TRBJ2-7; the D gene is perhaps TRBD2, from 6 matching bases. The DNA sequence reads TGTGCCAGCAGCCACGCGGGGCCCTACGAGCAGTACTTC. Its protein is CASSHAGPYEQYF.